These 26 T cell receptor beta chains share one sample of origin, sequenced in a study of blood T cell repertoires in COVID-19. Using immunoSEQ multiplex PCR, the repertoire was profiled, and TCRdb retains in-frame clones only, with some absent. Of about 220,000 clones in the sample, 65% to 90% were seen once. Sequenced sample: peripheral blood. The receptors come from a woman aged 70-85 years with COVID-19, enrolled during active disease.

This clone was detected only a few times. The chain combines TRBV6-2 or TRBV6-3 with TRBJ1-2, with 9 positions matching TRBD1. V dropped 6 bases and J dropped 2; count of bases not matched to a gene: 1. The germline gives CDR1 MNHEY, CDR2 SVGEGT. The CDR3 extends over 13 amino acids. The CDR3 loop reads CASSGQGNYGYTF. Written as DNA, the CDR3 is TGTGCCAGCAGCGGACAGGGGAACTATGGCTACACCTTC.

The V and J genes are TRBV19 and TRBJ2-6; possibly TRBD2 for D (5 bases). In germline, CDR1 is LNHDA, CDR2 SQIVND (reference sequence). Trimming removed 1 base at V and 3 bases at J, with 13 bases between. The CDR3 has 17 amino acids. CDR3 region: CASSIGPGSSGANVLTF. CDR3 coding DNA: TGTGCCAGTAGTATAGGTCCGGGATCGAGTGGGGCCAACGTCCTGACTTTC.

The chain has TRBV6-2 or TRBV6-3 and TRBJ1-6; 7 nucleotides align to TRBD1. Germline V gene lookup returns CDR1 MNHEY and CDR2 SVGEGT. The CDR3 runs 17 residues. The junction had 13 bases not matched to a gene; V was cut back by 6 bases and J by 5 bases. The DNA of the CDR3 is TGTGCCAGCAGCCTATCAACCTTGGGACAGCATAATTCACCCCTCCACTTT. It codes for CASSLSTLGQHNSPLHF.

J is TRBJ2-1 and V is TRBV6-2 or TRBV6-3; 7 bases fit TRBD2. Germline CDR1 reads MNHEY; CDR2 reads SVGEGT. There are 14 residues in the CDR3. The ends lost 2 bases at V and 5 bases at J; junction bases unmatched: 3. The chain's CDR3 is CASSYAGVHNEQFF. The CDR3 bases are TGTGCCAGCAGTTACGCGGGGGTTCACAATGAGCAGTTCTTC.

The chain carries TRBV18 and TRBJ1-5; 9 nucleotides line up with TRBD1. Trimming cost V 4 bases and J 3 bases; bases outside gene matches: 13. The CDR3 length is 18 residues. CDR1 is KGHSH and CDR2 is LQKENI in the germline V gene. The CDR3, as DNA: TGTGCCAGCTCACTCAATTTCCTGGGACAGGGCCTCAATCAGCCCCAGCATTTT. It encodes CASSLNFLGQGLNQPQHF. Together with reference TRBV18 and TRBJ1-5, the CDR3 gives the full variable domain: NAGVMQNPRHLVRRRGQEARLRCSPMKGHSHVYWYRQLPEEGLKFMVYLQKENIIDESGMPKERFSAEFPKEGPSILRIQQVVRGDSAAYFCASSLNFLGQGLNQPQHFGDGTRLSIL.

The V gene is TRBV4-3, the J gene TRBJ1-1; the D is unclear. The CDR3 consists of 14 residues. Trimming took off 0 bases at V and 1 base at J, with 6 bases between the two ends. Germline CDR1 reads LGHNA; CDR2 reads YSLEER. The CDR3 spells CASSQERQNTEAFF. CDR3 coding DNA: TGCGCCAGCAGCCAAGAGAGACAGAACACTGAAGCTTTCTTT.

The rearrangement uses TRBV11-2 and TRBJ2-5; 8 positions match TRBD2. The germline CDR1 and CDR2 sequences are SGHAT and FQNNGV. This CDR3 is 14 amino acids long. J gave up 1 base and V 4 bases, and 2 bases lay outside the gene matches. CDR3 residues: CASSSTSGQETQYF. CDR3 DNA sequence: TGTGCCAGCAGCTCCACTAGCGGCCAAGAGACCCAGTACTTC.

The rearrangement joins TRBV5-6 to TRBJ2-7; D gene unclear. CDR1 SGHDT and CDR2 YYEEEE come from the germline V gene. The CDR3 contains 15 residues. V lost 4 bases and J 6 bases, leaving 20 bases between the germline ends. The DNA for the CDR3 is TGTGCCAGCAGCCCGCGCGTGCGTAAACGCACCGAGCAGTACTTC. Its translation: CASSPRVRKRTEQYF.

The chain has TRBV18 and TRBJ1-1; D unclear. The germline V gene encodes CDR1 KGHSH and CDR2 LQKENI. V lost 5 bases to trimming and J lost 1 base, with 14 bases between them. The CDR3 loop spans 15 amino acids. The CDR3: CASSTDPGRNTEAFF. The CDR3 DNA reads TGTGCCAGCTCAACAGACCCTGGAAGGAACACTGAAGCTTTCTTT.

This rearrangement joins TRBV19 to TRBJ1-1; D is unresolved. The CDR3 runs to 15 residues. The germline CDR1 and CDR2 sequences are LNHDA and SQIVND (reference sequence). V lost 4 bases and J lost 0, with 12 bases in between. The CDR3 region has the DNA TGTGCCAGTAGTACAGACACTCTGATGAACACTGAAGCTTTCTTT. It yields the protein CASSTDTLMNTEAFF.

This clone was seen only a few times. V gene TRBV7-8 combines with J gene TRBJ1-5; 7 bases match TRBD1. The J segment lost 5 bases and the V segment lost 1 base, leaving 5 bases of the junction unmatched. Germline CDR1 is SGHVS and CDR2 is FQNEAQ. This CDR3 contains 15 residues. The CDR3 DNA is TGTGCCAGCAGCTTAGTACAGGGGTATCATCAGCCCCAGCATTTT. Translating it yields CASSLVQGYHQPQHF.

The V and J genes are TRBV6-2 or TRBV6-3 and TRBJ2-5; 7 bases map to TRBD2. V lost 1 base to trimming and J lost 4 bases; unmatched junction nucleotides: 3. The CDR3 loop spans 14 amino acids. CDR1 and CDR2 from the germline V gene are MNHEY and SVGEGT. The CDR3 region is CASSYFLAVETQYF. The CDR3 region has the DNA TGTGCCAGCAGTTACTTTCTAGCGGTAGAGACCCAGTACTTC.

This clone was recorded once. V gene TRBV9 combines with J gene TRBJ1-2; TRBD1 matches 7 bases. The CDR3 runs 15 residues. Germline values: CDR1 SGDLS, CDR2 YYNGEE. V lost 4 bases to trimming and J lost 4 bases; unmatched junction nucleotides: 10. The CDR3 DNA sequence: TGTGCCAGCAGCTACCAAGGGACAGCCCCCTATGGCTACACCTTC. This gives the protein CASSYQGTAPYGYTF. Combining the CDR3 with reference TRBV9 and TRBJ1-2 gives the whole variable domain DSGVTQTPKHLITATGQRVTLRCSPRSGDLSVYWYQQSLDQGLQFLIQYYNGEERAKGNILERFSAQQFPDLHSELNLSSLELGDSALYFCASSYQGTAPYGYTFGSGTRLTVV.

The V gene is TRBV9, the J gene TRBJ2-1, with 8 bases lining up with TRBD1. The germline V gene encodes CDR1 SGDLS and CDR2 YYNGEE. With V trimmed by 0 bases and J by 7 bases, 6 bases remained unmatched. This CDR3 region has 15 residues. CDR3 sequence (DNA): TGTGCCAGCAGCGTAGGCAGGGGGCGGGAAAATGAGCAGTTCTTC. Protein: CASSVGRGRENEQFF.

The V gene is TRBV13, the J gene TRBJ2-7, with D tentatively TRBD2 (6 bases). V lost 5 bases and J 6 bases, leaving 23 bases between the germline ends. This CDR3 has 16 residues. CDR1 PRHDT and CDR2 FYEKMQ come from the germline V gene (reference sequence). CDR3: CASSRTLMWGDGEQYF. The CDR3 DNA sequence: TGTGCCAGCAGCCGAACCCTAATGTGGGGGGACGGCGAGCAGTACTTC.

The chain joins TRBV7-2 to TRBJ2-5; 8 bases fit TRBD2. With 4 bases clipped from V and 2 bases from J, the junction kept 3 bases outside the gene matches. This CDR3 contains 14 residues. Germline loops: CDR1 SGHTA, CDR2 FQGNSA. CDR3 in DNA: TGTGCCAGCAGCTGGAGCGGGGGTCAAGAGACCCAGTACTTC. Translation gives CASSWSGGQETQYF.

The chain links TRBV7-3 to TRBJ2-1; 13 positions agree with TRBD2. The CDR3 is made up of 15 amino acids. Trimming removed 4 bases from V and 8 bases from J; junction bases left unmatched: 5. CDR1 is SGHTA, CDR2 FQGTGA, per germline. The DNA of the CDR3 is TGTGCCAGCAGCTCAGGACTAGCGGGGGTAGATGAGCAGTTCTTC. Translated, it gives CASSSGLAGVDEQFF.

The V call is TRBV10-3, the J call TRBJ1-1; D is possibly TRBD1 (6 bases). The V gene lost 6 bases and the J gene lost 1 base, with 12 bases spanning the gap. CDR3 size: 14 residues. Germline CDR1 and CDR2: ENHRY and SYGVKD. The CDR3 DNA is TGTGCCATCAGCACTTTACAGGGGAACACTGAAGCTTTCTTT. Amino acid sequence: CAISTLQGNTEAFF.

V gene TRBV4-2 combines with J gene TRBJ1-1; D remains ambiguous. Germline V lookup: CDR1 LGHNA, CDR2 YNFKEQ. Deletions cut 0 bases from V and 5 bases from J, with 22 bases between. The CDR3 contains 18 residues. The CDR3 DNA sequence: TGTGCCAGCAGCCAAGATGGGCCCCTTGACGGAGGGCAGACTGAAGCTTTCTTT. Translation gives CASSQDGPLDGGQTEAFF.

This chain uses TRBV5-1 with TRBJ2-5; D remains unclear. Germline CDR1 and CDR2: SGHRS and YFSETQ. V was shortened by 0 bases and J by 10 bases, with 13 bases between the two germline ends. The CDR3 spans 13 residues. CDR3 loop: CASSLDQVVGQYF. In DNA form, the CDR3 reads TGCGCCAGCAGCTTGGACCAGGTTGTGGGCCAGTACTTC.

The chain couples TRBV25-1 to TRBJ2-7; a weak D match, TRBD2 (6 bases). Trimming shortened V by 5 bases and J by 4 bases, and 15 bases separated the two germline ends. Germline V gene lookup returns CDR1 MGHDK and CDR2 SYGVNS. CDR3 length: 14 residues. In nucleotides, the CDR3 is TGTGCCAGCAGTCGGGGGTCAGTGGGGTACGAGCAGTACTTC. As protein: CASSRGSVGYEQYF.

The chain has TRBV6-1 and TRBJ2-5; perhaps TRBD1 as D (6 bases). Looked up from germline, CDR1 is MNHNS and CDR2 is SASEGT. There are 13 residues in the CDR3. Trimming took off 3 bases at V and 2 bases at J, with 7 bases between the two ends. CDR3 sequence reads: CASSDGQQETQYF. As DNA, the CDR3 is TGTGCCAGCAGTGACGGACAGCAAGAGACCCAGTACTTC.

The chain couples TRBV7-6 to TRBJ1-5; 7 positions agree with TRBD1. This CDR3 is 15 amino acids long. The germline V gene has CDR1 SGHVS and CDR2 FNYEAQ. Germline trimming cut 1 base from V and 3 bases from J; bases unmatched to any gene: 3. The DNA for the CDR3 is TGTGCCAGCAGCTTAGGACAGGGCTCCAATCAGCCCCAGCATTTT. The encoded protein is CASSLGQGSNQPQHF. Combining the CDR3 with reference TRBV7-6 and TRBJ1-5 gives the whole variable domain GAGVSQSPRYKVTKRGQDVALRCDPISGHVSLYWYRQALGQGPEFLTYFNYEAQQDKSGLPNDRFSAERPEGSISTLTIQRTEQRDSAMYRCASSLGQGSNQPQHFGDGTRLSIL.

With regard to this clone: Other DNA sequences within the sample encode an identical CDR3. The V gene is TRBV7-8, the J gene TRBJ1-1, with D possibly TRBD1 on 5 matching bases. This CDR3 is 14 amino acids long. CDR1 and CDR2 (germline): SGHVS, FQNEAQ. V lost 3 bases and J 1 base, leaving 9 bases between the germline ends. The CDR3 region is CASSFGQGNTEAFF. Here the CDR3 DNA reads TGTGCCAGCAGCTTCGGGCAGGGGAACACTGAAGCTTTCTTT.

This clone occurred a few times. This chain joins TRBV28 and TRBJ1-2, with D maybe TRBD1 (5 bases). CDR1 is MDHEN and CDR2 is SYDVKM in the germline V gene. V shed 7 bases and J shed 4 bases, with 19 bases lying between them. The CDR3 is 15 amino acids. DNA of the CDR3: TGTGCCAGCATTGATCTCTGGGGGGATAGCTATGGCTACACCTTC. Encoded protein: CASIDLWGDSYGYTF.

This chain links TRBV6-2 or TRBV6-3 with TRBJ1-5; D not certain. The CDR3 is made up of 16 amino acids. The V end lost 0 bases, the J end lost 2 bases, and 11 bases lay between the germline ends. CDR1 and CDR2 (germline): MNHEY, SVGEGT. In DNA form, the CDR3 reads TGTGCCAGCAGTTACTCTCGTCGGTCGGGCAATCAGCCCCAGCATTTT. It yields the protein CASSYSRRSGNQPQHF.